One sample yielded the 23 T cell receptor beta chains listed below, sequenced in a study of T cells in Graves' hyperthyroidism and ophthalmopathy. Amplified TCR beta CDR3 regions came from RNA transcripts. The primer set for the first-round RT-PCR of the TCR CDR3 was HTBI. TCRdb ran MiXCR on the multiplex PCR reads and lists one entry per CDR3 protein. This table has about 370,000 distinct CDR3 sequences, approximately 14% appearing once. What was sequenced was blood. Source of these receptors: a woman aged 55-69 years with Graves' ophthalmopathy.

The chain combines TRBV2 with TRBJ2-7; 9 nucleotides match TRBD1. The V and J ends lost 11 bases and 3 bases, in that order; junction bases with no gene match: 11. The CDR3 runs 14 residues. The V gene's germline CDR1 is SNHLY and CDR2 FYNNEI. The CDR3 DNA sequence: TGTGCCGCCTCCGGGGACAGGGAGTACTACGAGCAGTACTTC. Protein: CAASGDREYYEQYF. Combining the CDR3 with reference TRBV2 and TRBJ2-7 gives the whole variable domain EPEVTQTPSHQVTQMGQEVILRCVPISNHLYFYWYRQILGQKVEFLVSFYNNEISEKSEIFDDQFSVERPDGSNFTLKIRSTKLEDSAMYFCAASGDREYYEQYFGPGTRLTVT.

In DNA form, the CDR3 reads TGTGCCAGCAGCCAAGTGCCTCCGGGACAGGGGGGCGAGCAGTACTTC. Translation: CASSQVPPGQGGEQYF. The rearrangement uses TRBV14 and TRBJ2-7; 11 bases line up with TRBD1. Germline V gives CDR1 SGHDN, CDR2 FVKESK. The junction had 8 bases not matched to a gene; V was cut back by 1 base and J by 6 bases. CDR3 length equals 16 residues. Complete variable domain (other parts from reference TRBV14 and TRBJ2-7): EAGVTQFPSHSVIEKGQTVTLRCDPISGHDNLYWYRRVMGKEIKFLLHFVKESKQDESGMPNNRFLAERTGGTYSTLKVQPAELEDSGVYFCASSQVPPGQGGEQYFGPGTRLTVT.

This clonotype has a count of ten or more. The chain joins TRBV28 to TRBJ2-1; no reliable D call. Germline V gives CDR1 MDHEN, CDR2 SYDVKM. The CDR3 covers 16 residues. The CDR3 region has the DNA TGTGTCTCGCTGGATCGTGACTTGAGCTCCTACAATGAGCAGTTCTTC. Protein: CVSLDRDLSSYNEQFF.

This clonotype has at least ten counts. CDR3 amino acids: CASSLTGLVSEQFF. The CDR3 DNA follows: TGTGCCAGCAGTTTAACTGGACTAGTGAGTGAGCAGTTCTTC. The V call is TRBV27, the J call TRBJ2-1; 7 bases fit TRBD2. This CDR3 is built from 14 residues. The trim removed 2 bases at V and 9 bases at J, leaving 7 bases unmatched. Germline V CDR1 and CDR2: MNHEY, SMNVEV (reference sequence).

This clonotype was detected ten times or more. The chain is built from TRBV7-3 and TRBJ2-3; a weak D match, TRBD2 (6 bases). CDR1 and CDR2 (germline): SGHTA, FQGTGA. The CDR3 is 14 amino acids. V lost 4 bases, J lost 5 bases, and 13 bases lay in between. CDR3 nucleotide sequence: TGTGCCAGCAGCTGGCGGGGCCCGGGAGATACGCAGTATTTT. It encodes CASSWRGPGDTQYF.

This clonotype was detected only a few times. V and J are TRBV5-1 and TRBJ1-4; 9 bases fit TRBD1. The germline V gene has CDR1 SGHRS and CDR2 YFSETQ. This CDR3 contains 16 residues. J lost 5 bases, V lost 0 bases, and 5 bases had no gene match. In DNA, the CDR3 is TGCGCCAGCAGCTTGGTCTCAGGACAGGGGAATGAAAAACTGTTTTTT. It is translated as CASSLVSGQGNEKLFF.

This clonotype was seen ten or more times. The rearrangement links TRBV12-3 or TRBV12-4 to TRBJ1-6, with D maybe TRBD1 (6 bases). Trimming removed 6 bases from V and 14 bases from J, with 17 bases in between. The CDR3 runs to 13 residues. For the CDR3, the DNA is TGTGCCAGCAGCACCCCCGGGACATATGCCCTCCACTTT. Translated: CASSTPGTYALHF.

This clonotype was seen at least ten times. The chain has TRBV5-1 and TRBJ2-7; D is ambiguous. V lost 5 bases and J lost 1, with 7 bases in between. CDR1 and CDR2 (germline): SGHRS, YFSETQ. This CDR3 comprises 12 residues. Here the CDR3 reads CASRAESYEQYF. The CDR3 DNA sequence: TGCGCCAGCAGGGCGGAATCCTACGAGCAGTACTTC.

This clonotype was seen at least ten times. The chain employs TRBV28 and TRBJ1-5, with a possible D match to TRBD1 (6 bases). This CDR3 is 14 amino acids long. V was trimmed by 5 bases and J by 3 bases, leaving 11 bases between them. The V gene's germline CDR1 is MDHEN and CDR2 SYDVKM. The CDR3 here is CASSPTGINQPQHF. CDR3 bases: TGTGCCAGCAGTCCCACAGGGATCAATCAGCCCCAGCATTTT.

This clonotype has a count of ten or more. This chain uses TRBV5-1 with TRBJ2-7; 7 bases are a match to TRBD1. Germline V CDR1 and CDR2: SGHRS, YFSETQ. J gave up 5 bases and V 4 bases, and 6 bases lay outside the gene matches. The CDR3 totals 13 residues. In DNA, the CDR3 is TGCGCCAGCAGCGCAACAGGGGTCAACGAGCAGTACTTC. Translating gives CASSATGVNEQYF. Filled out from reference TRBV5-1 and TRBJ2-7, the complete variable domain reads KAGVTQTPRYLIKTRGQQVTLSCSPISGHRSVSWYQQTPGQGLQFLFEYFSETQRNKGNFPGRFSGRQFSNSRSEMNVSTLELGDSALYLCASSATGVNEQYFGPGTRLTVT.

Many counts were recorded for this clonotype. The chain links TRBV15 to TRBJ2-2; a possible D gene is TRBD1 (5 bases). CDR3 length equals 14 residues. V shed 4 bases and J shed 1 base, with 7 bases lying between them. Germline lookup yields CDR1 LNHNV and CDR2 YYDKDF (reference sequence). CDR3 in DNA: TGTGCCACCAGCATGGGGCAGAACACCGGGGAGCTGTTTTTT. It encodes CATSMGQNTGELFF. The entire variable domain, with the rest obtained from reference TRBV15 and TRBJ2-2, is as follows: DAMVIQNPRYQVTQFGKPVTLSCSQTLNHNVMYWYQQKSSQAPKLLFHYYDKDFNNEADTPDNFQSRRPNTSFCFLDIRSPGLGDTAMYLCATSMGQNTGELFFGEGSRLTVL.

On this clonotype itself: A much larger clone differs from this one at a single base, so this may be a read error. The missing conserved phenylalanine or tryptophan at the end of this CDR3 makes a read error likely. The chain employs TRBV10-3 and TRBJ1-3; TRBD1 might be the D (5 bases). CDR3 size: 14 residues. Trimming left V 2 bases short and J 1 base short, with 6 bases between. Germline CDR1 and CDR2: ENHRY and SYGVKD. The CDR3 sequence: CAISEGGSGNTIYL. CDR3 DNA sequence: TGTGCCATCAGTGAGGGGGGATCTGGAAACACCATATATCTT.

This sequence joins TRBV5-8 and TRBJ2-3; D unresolved. Germline V CDR1 and CDR2: SGHTS, YDEGEE. Trimming cost V 5 bases and J 7 bases, with 11 bases left between them. The length of the CDR3 is 12 residues. CDR3 coding DNA: TGTGCCAGCAGACTCGCCTCACATACGCAGTATTTT. It specifies CASRLASHTQYF.

The J gene is TRBJ2-7, the V gene TRBV29-1, with 9 positions matching TRBD1. CDR1 and CDR2 (germline): SQVTM, ANQGSEA. The CDR3 covers 15 residues. Trimming cost V 6 bases and J 6 bases; bases outside gene matches: 15. CDR3 in amino acids: CSVTGTGSGVGEQYF. Written as DNA, the CDR3 is TGCAGCGTGACAGGGACAGGGTCCGGAGTCGGCGAGCAGTACTTC.

CDR3 residues: CSARRDRDQPQHF. CDR3 in DNA: TGCAGTGCTAGACGGGACAGAGATCAGCCCCAGCATTTT. The chain combines TRBV20-1 with TRBJ1-5, with 7 nucleotides matching TRBD1. Germline CDR1 is DFQATT and CDR2 is SNEGSKA (reference sequence). The length of the CDR3 is 13 residues. J was trimmed by 5 bases and V by 2 bases; bases with no gene match: 3.

This clonotype was detected ten times or more. CDR3 residues: CASSPLASGSLDEQFF. The CDR3 coding sequence is TGCGCCAGCAGCCCTCTAGCTAGCGGGAGTTTAGATGAGCAGTTCTTC. The chain couples TRBV5-1 to TRBJ2-1; 10 nucleotides agree with TRBD2. With 4 bases clipped from V and 8 bases from J, the junction kept 12 bases outside the gene matches. Looked up from germline, CDR1 is SGHRS and CDR2 is YFSETQ. This CDR3 comprises 16 residues.

This clonotype was detected many times. The chain has TRBV20-1 and TRBJ2-1, with TRBD1 identical over 10 bases. V was clipped by 0 bases and J by 5 bases; unmatched bases: 7. Germline lookup yields CDR1 DFQATT and CDR2 SNEGSKA (reference sequence). The CDR3 covers 16 residues. DNA of the CDR3: TGCAGTGCTAGAGATCTTAGGGACAGGGGAAACAATGAGCAGTTCTTC. The encoded protein is CSARDLRDRGNNEQFF.

In its sample, this clonotype was seen many times. The chain has TRBV3-1 and TRBJ1-1; no clear D gene. The ends were cut back, 5 bases at V and 0 bases at J, with 16 bases in the middle. CDR3 length: 16 amino acids. Germline CDR1 and CDR2: LGHDT and YNNKEL (reference sequence). CDR3 region: CASSNSAGEMNTEAFF. CDR3 coding DNA: TGTGCCAGCAGCAACTCGGCAGGTGAAATGAACACTGAAGCTTTCTTT.

This clonotype occurred many times. This chain uses TRBV12-3 or TRBV12-4 with TRBJ2-6, with TRBD1 matching 9 bases. V lost 7 bases, J lost 0 bases, and 7 bases stayed unmatched. The length of the CDR3 is 17 residues. The CDR3 is CASTPGQGGSGANVLTF. As DNA, the CDR3 is TGTGCCAGCACCCCGGGACAGGGAGGCTCTGGGGCCAACGTCCTGACTTTC.

This clonotype was counted at least ten times. DNA of the CDR3: TGCGCCAGCAGCCCCCTCAACTCTGGGGCCAACGTCCTGACTTTC. As protein: CASSPLNSGANVLTF. The chain combines TRBV5-1 with TRBJ2-6; no clear D gene. CDR1 and CDR2 from the germline V gene are SGHRS and YFSETQ. This CDR3 contains 15 residues. Between the trimmed V and J ends, which lost 4 bases and 0 bases, there was a span of 8 bases.

This clonotype was observed a handful of times. This chain connects TRBV4-1 to TRBJ2-5; D tentatively reads TRBD1 or TRBD2 (5 bases each). Per germline, CDR1 MGHRA and CDR2 YSYEKL. V lost 3 bases and J lost 2, with 13 bases in between. This CDR3 contains 15 residues. The CDR3 nucleotides read TGCGCCAGCAGCCAGTCATGGGGGAGTCAAGAGACCCAGTACTTC. Protein product: CASSQSWGSQETQYF.

This clonotype showed up many times. J is TRBJ2-3 and V is TRBV3-1; the match to TRBD2 covers 8 bases. Looked up from germline, CDR1 is LGHDT and CDR2 is YNNKEL (reference sequence). The CDR3 is made up of 16 amino acids. V was clipped by 5 bases and J by 1 base; unmatched bases: 8. CDR3 DNA sequence: TGTGCCAGCAGCAAAGCGTCGACTAGCGGCACAGATACGCAGTATTTT. This translates into CASSKASTSGTDTQYF.

Ten or more counts support this clonotype. The chain carries TRBV12-3 or TRBV12-4 and TRBJ1-1; tentative D call: TRBD1 (5 bases). The V end lost 5 bases, the J end lost 1 base, and 11 bases lay between the germline ends. The CDR3 has 14 amino acids. In DNA form, the CDR3 reads TGTGCCAGCAGTCCCGGACACAAGAACACTGAAGCTTTCTTT. Translated: CASSPGHKNTEAFF.